This T cell receptor (beta chain) comes out of a study of T-cell memory formation after mild COVID-19. TCRdb called the 5' RACE reads again in MiXCR, with one record for every CDR3 protein. The sample holds roughly 40,000 distinct CDR3 sequences, 7.3% seen once. With regard to this clonotype: Its ends do not fully match the called genes, so a read error is possible.

The source material was PBMCs or a T cell subset sorted from them (not recorded which). The sequence derives from a man aged 18 to 30 who had mild COVID-19 (a few samples of this study predate the infection). Cell type and time point are not known.

The CDR3 here is CASIQGGSADTQYF. The CDR3 nucleotides are TGTGCCAGCATCCAAGGGGGGTCCGCAGATACACAGTATTTT. The rearrangement links TRBV11-2 to TRBJ2-3; D tentatively fits TRBD1 or TRBD2 (6 bases each). From germline, CDR1 is SGHAT and CDR2 FQNNGV. CDR3 length: 14 residues.